This T cell receptor (beta chain) was recovered during a study of T cells in localized non-small cell lung cancer. Trimming cost V 2 bases and J 4 bases, with 6 bases left between them. CDR3 length: 13 amino acids. CDR1 and CDR2 from the germline V gene are SGHTA and FQGTGA. Here immunoSEQ multiplex PCR was the method, and the copy in TCRdb shows in-frame clones only, minus some. Among around 54,000 clones listed, about nine tenths were seen once. Whole-study findings and limits: Among the tissues sampled, uninvolved adjacent lung had the highest T cell clonality, above tumor. In adjacent lung appeared a median around 56 of the top 100 tumor clones.

About this clone itself: Its antigen is not known.

This sequence joins TRBV7-3 and TRBJ1-5; D is undetermined. Sequencing used peripheral blood, obtained before any cancer treatment. This TCR derives from a male donor at least 60 years old with stage III squamous cell lung carcinoma. This CDR3 reads CASSLYDNQPQHF. The CDR3, as DNA: TGTGCCAGCAGCTTATACGATAATCAGCCCCAGCATTTT.